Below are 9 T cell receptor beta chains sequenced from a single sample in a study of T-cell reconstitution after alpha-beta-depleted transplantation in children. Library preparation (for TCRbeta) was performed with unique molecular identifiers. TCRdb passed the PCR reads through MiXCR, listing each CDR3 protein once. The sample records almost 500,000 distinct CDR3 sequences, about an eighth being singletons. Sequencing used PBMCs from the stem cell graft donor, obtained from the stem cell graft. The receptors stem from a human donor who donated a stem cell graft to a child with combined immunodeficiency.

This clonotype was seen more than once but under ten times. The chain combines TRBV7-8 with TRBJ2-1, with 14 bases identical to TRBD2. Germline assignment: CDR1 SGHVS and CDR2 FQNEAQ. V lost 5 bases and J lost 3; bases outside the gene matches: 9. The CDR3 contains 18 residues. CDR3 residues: CASSRGLAGGAGYNEQFF. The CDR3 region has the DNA TGTGCCAGCAGCCGTGGACTAGCGGGAGGAGCCGGCTACAATGAGCAGTTCTTC.

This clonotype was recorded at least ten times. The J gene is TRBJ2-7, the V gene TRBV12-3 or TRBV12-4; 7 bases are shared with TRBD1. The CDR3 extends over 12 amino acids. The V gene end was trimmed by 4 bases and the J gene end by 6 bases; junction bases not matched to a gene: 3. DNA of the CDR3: TGTGCCAGCAGTTACAGGGGTACCGAGCAGTACTTC. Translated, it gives CASSYRGTEQYF.

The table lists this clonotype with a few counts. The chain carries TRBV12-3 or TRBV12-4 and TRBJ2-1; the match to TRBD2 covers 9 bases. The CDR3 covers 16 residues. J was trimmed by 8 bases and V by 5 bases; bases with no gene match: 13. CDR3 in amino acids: CASSTGTSSRIDEQFF. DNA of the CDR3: TGTGCCAGCAGTACCGGGACTAGCTCTCGTATAGATGAGCAGTTCTTC.

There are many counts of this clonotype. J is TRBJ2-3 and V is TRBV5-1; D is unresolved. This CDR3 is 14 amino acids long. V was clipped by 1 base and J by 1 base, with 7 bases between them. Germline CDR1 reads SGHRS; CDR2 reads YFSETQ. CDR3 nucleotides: TGCGCCAGCAGCTTGCGGTTGCGCACAGATACGCAGTATTTT. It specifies CASSLRLRTDTQYF.

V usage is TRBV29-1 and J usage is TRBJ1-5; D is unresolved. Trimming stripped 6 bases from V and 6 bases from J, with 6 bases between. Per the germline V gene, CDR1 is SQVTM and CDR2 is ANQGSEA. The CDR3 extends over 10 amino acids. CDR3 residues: CSVGSQPQHF. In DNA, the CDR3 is TGCAGCGTGGGGAGTCAGCCCCAGCATTTT.

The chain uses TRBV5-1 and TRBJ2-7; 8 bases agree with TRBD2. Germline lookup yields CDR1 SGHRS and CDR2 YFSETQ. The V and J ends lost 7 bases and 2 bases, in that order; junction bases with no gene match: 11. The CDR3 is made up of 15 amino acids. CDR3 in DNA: TGCGCCAGCCCGGGGGGGACACGACTTACCTACGAGCAGTACTTC. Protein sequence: CASPGGTRLTYEQYF.

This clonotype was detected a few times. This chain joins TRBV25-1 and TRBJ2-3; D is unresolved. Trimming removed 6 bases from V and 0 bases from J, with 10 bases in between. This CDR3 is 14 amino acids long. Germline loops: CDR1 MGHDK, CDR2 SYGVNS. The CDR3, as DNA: TGTGCCAGCAGGCCCCGAACCAGCACAGATACGCAGTATTTT. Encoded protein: CASRPRTSTDTQYF.

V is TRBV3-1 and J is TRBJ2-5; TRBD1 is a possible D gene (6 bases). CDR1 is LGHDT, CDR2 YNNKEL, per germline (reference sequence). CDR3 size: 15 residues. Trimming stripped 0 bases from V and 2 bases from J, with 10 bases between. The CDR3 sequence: CASSQDPDSQETQYF. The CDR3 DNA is TGTGCCAGCAGCCAAGATCCGGACAGTCAAGAGACCCAGTACTTC.

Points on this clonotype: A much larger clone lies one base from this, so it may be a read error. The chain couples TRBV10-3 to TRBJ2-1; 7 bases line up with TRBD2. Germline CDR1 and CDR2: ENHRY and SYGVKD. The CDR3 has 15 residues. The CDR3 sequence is CAITESWEGRNEQFF. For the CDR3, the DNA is TGTGCCATCACTGAGTCGTGGGAGGGGCGGAATGAGCAGTTCTTC.